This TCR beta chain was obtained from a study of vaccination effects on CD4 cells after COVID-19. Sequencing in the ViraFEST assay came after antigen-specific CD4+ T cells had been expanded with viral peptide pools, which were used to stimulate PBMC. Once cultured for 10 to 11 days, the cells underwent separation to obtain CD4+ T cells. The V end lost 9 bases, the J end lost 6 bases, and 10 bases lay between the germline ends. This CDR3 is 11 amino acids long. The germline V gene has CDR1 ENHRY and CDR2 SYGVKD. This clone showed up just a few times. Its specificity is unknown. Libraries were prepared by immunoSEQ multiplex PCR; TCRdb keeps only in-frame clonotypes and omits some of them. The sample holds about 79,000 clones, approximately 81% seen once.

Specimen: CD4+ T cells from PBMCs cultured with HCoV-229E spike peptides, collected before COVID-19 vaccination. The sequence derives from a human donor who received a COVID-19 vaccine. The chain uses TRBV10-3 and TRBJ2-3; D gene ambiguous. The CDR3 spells CAMGASDTQYF. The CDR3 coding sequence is TGTGCCATGGGTGCTTCGGATACGCAGTATTTT.